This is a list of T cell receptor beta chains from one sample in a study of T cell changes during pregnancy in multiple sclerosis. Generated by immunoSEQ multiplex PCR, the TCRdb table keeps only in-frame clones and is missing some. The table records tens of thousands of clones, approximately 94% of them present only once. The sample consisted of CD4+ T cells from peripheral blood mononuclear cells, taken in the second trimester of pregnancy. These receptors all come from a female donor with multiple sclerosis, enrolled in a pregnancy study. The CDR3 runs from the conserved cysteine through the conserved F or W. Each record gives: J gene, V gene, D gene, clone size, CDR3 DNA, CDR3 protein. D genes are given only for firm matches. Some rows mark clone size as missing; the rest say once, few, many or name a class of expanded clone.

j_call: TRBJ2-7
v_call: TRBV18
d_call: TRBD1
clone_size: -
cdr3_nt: TGTGCCAGCTCACCACCGATTTTTGACAGGGGGAGATACGAGCAGTACTTC
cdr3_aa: CASSPPIFDRGRYEQYF

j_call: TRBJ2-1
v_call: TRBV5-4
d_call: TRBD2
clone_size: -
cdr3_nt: TGTGCCAGCAGCAGTAAAAGCGGGAGCTACAATGAGCAGTTCTTC
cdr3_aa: CASSSKSGSYNEQFF

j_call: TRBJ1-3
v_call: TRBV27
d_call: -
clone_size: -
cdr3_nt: TGTGCCAGCAGTTTAAACGCCAGGTGGTCTGGAAACACCATATATTTT
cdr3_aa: CASSLNARWSGNTIYF

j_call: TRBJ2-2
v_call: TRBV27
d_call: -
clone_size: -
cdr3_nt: TGTGCCAGCAGTTTACTAGTTGAGGGGCGGGAAACCGGGGAGCTGTTTTTT
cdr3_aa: CASSLLVEGRETGELFF

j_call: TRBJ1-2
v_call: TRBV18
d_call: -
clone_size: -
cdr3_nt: TGTGCCAGCTCACCCTCGGACAATTCGAACTATGGCTACACCTTC
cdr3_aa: CASSPSDNSNYGYTF

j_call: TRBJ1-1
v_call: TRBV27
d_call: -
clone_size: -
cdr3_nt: TGTGCCAGCAGTTTATGGTCTCGGGGGTCCACTGAAGCTTTCTTT
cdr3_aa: CASSLWSRGSTEAFF

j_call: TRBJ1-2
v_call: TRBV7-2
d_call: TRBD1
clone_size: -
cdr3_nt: TGTGCCAGCAGCTTCGACAGGGTCCCAAACTATGGCTACACCTTC
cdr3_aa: CASSFDRVPNYGYTF

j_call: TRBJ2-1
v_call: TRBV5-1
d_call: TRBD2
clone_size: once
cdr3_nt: TGCGCCAGCAGCTTGGTGAGGCGGGGGTACGAGCAGTTCTTC
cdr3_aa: CASSLVRRGYEQFF

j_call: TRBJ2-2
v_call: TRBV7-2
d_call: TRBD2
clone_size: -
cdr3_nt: TGTGCCAGCAGCCTACTCTCGCGGGAGGGGTCCGGGGAGCTGTTTTTT
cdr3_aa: CASSLLSREGSGELFF

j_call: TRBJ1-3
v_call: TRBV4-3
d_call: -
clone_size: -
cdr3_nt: TGCGCCAGCAGCCAAGAGGGGCTCTCTGGAAACACCATATATTTT
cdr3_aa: CASSQEGLSGNTIYF